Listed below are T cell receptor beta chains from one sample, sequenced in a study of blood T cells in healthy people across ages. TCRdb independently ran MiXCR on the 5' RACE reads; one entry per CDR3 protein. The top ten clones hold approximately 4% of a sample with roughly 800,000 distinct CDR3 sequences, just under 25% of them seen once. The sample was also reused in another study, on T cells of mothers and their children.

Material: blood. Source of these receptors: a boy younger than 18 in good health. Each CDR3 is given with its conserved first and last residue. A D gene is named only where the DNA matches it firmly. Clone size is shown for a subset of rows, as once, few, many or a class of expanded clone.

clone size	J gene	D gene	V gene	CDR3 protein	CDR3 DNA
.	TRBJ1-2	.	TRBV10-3	CAISDNEGGLHGYTF	TGTGCCATCAGTGATAACGAGGGGGGGCTACATGGCTACACCTTC
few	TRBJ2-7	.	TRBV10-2	CASSEGVRTYEQYF	TGCGCCAGCAGTGAGGGGGTCAGAACCTACGAGCAGTACTTC
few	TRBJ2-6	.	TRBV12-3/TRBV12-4	CASTLQGSGASVLTF	TGTGCCAGCACCCTACAGGGCTCTGGGGCCAGCGTCCTGACTTTC
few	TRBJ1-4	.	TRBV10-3	CAISATGGGIANEKLFF	TGTGCCATCAGTGCAACGGGTGGAGGGATTGCTAATGAAAAACTGTTTTTT
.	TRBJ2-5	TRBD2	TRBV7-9	CASSLGGWREGRETQYF	TGTGCCAGCAGCTTAGGCGGTTGGCGGGAGGGCCGGGAGACCCAGTACTTC
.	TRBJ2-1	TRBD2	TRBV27	CASSLSASGREYNEQFF	TGTGCCAGCAGTCTATCCGCTAGCGGGAGGGAGTACAATGAGCAGTTCTTC
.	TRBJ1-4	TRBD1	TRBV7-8	CASSLVGKTTGLYEKLFF	TGTGCCAGCAGCTTAGTGGGCAAGACGACAGGGCTCTATGAAAAACTGTTTTTT
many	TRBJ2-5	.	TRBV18	CASSPGQVQETQYF	TGCGCCAGCAGCCCTGGCCAGGTTCAAGAGACCCAGTACTTC
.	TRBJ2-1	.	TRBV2	CASSVSWNEQFF	TGTGCCAGCAGTGTCAGTTGGAATGAGCAGTTCTTC
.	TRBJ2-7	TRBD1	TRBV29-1	CSARTEGTAYYEQYF	TGCAGCGCCCGAACTGAAGGGACAGCATACTACGAGCAGTACTTC
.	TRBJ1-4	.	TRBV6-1	CASTFSGADEKLFF	TGTGCCAGCACCTTTTCAGGGGCTGATGAAAAACTGTTTTTT
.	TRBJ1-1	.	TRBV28	CASSLFSGNTEAFF	TGTGCCAGCAGTTTATTCTCCGGTAACACTGAAGCTTTCTTT
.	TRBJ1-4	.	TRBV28	CASSFGTRNEKLFF	TGTGCCAGCAGTTTCGGGACCCGTAATGAAAAACTGTTTTTT
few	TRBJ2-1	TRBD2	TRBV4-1	CASSQVLYRTSGINEQFF	TGCGCCAGCAGCCAAGTTTTGTATAGGACTAGCGGGATCAATGAGCAGTTCTTC
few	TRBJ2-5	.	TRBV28	CASSGTVQETQYF	TGTGCCAGCAGCGGGACGGTCCAAGAGACCCAGTACTTC
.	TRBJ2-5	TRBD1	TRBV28	CASSRWTGSGEETQYF	TGTGCCAGCAGCCGATGGACAGGGAGTGGGGAAGAGACCCAGTACTTC
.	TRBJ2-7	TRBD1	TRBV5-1	CASSPWQGAYEQYF	TGCGCCAGCAGCCCCTGGCAGGGGGCGTACGAGCAGTACTTC
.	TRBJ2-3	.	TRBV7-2	CASSPAGSGTSTDTQYF	TGTGCCAGCAGCCCTGCGGGTTCAGGGACTAGCACAGATACGCAGTATTTT